This TCR beta chain was identified in a study of T-cell memory formation after mild COVID-19. Background on the study: Clusters of TCRs were largely donor specific.

TCRdb reanalysed the 5' RACE reads using MiXCR and keeps one entry per CDR3 protein. The data show 190,000 or so distinct CDR3 sequences, with under 30% seen just once and roughly 11% held by the top ten. The sequenced sample consisted of PBMCs or a T cell subset sorted from them (not recorded which). The sequence was obtained from an adult woman who had mild COVID-19 (a few samples of this study predate the infection). Cell type and time point are not known.

DNA of the CDR3: TGTGCCATCAGCGGGAACAGGGGCGGTAGTACTGAAGCTTTCTTT. Protein sequence: CAISGNRGGSTEAFF. The V gene is TRBV10-3, the J gene TRBJ1-1; 7 nucleotides agree with TRBD1. There are 15 residues in the CDR3. Unmatched junction bases numbered 12, after V lost 6 bases and J lost 5 bases. Germline V gene sequence: CDR1 ENHRY, CDR2 SYGVKD.